A single T cell receptor (beta chain) is shown here with its context. This clonotype was picked up a small number of times. This clone's antigen is unknown. No base quality values were provided; no much bigger clone lies one nucleotide off. The data belong to a study of T-cell reconstitution after alpha-beta-depleted transplantation in children listed by TCRdb under 2016. Study-level background: The study quantitatively tracked T-cell immune reconstitution after TCRalphabeta/CD19-depleted allogeneic hematopoietic cell transplantation in children using TCR repertoire profiling.

The meaning of the sample's treatment or condition label: allogeneic hematopoietic cell transplantation with graft depleted of TCRalphabeta T cells and CD19 B cells. TCRalphabeta/CD19-depleted allogeneic hematopoietic cell grafts were given to the transplant recipients, all of whom were children. Preparation of the library involved PCR. The instrument given in TCRdb is Illumina HiSeq 2500. TCR library preparation used molecular barcoding, with unique molecular identifiers applied to normalize quantification of the TCRbeta repertoire. In TCRdb, the public reads were trimmed at Q25 with fastp and aligned with MiXCR, with productive beta chains retained. Under each unique CDR3 protein, matching rows form one entry showing the most common genes and DNA. For this sample there are a few hundred thousand distinct CDR3 sequences; roughly 30% appear just once. Together, the top ten hold under 45% of the sample.

Findings and caveats that apply to the study as a whole: Hyperexpanded clone frequencies declined over subsequent months; after one year, T-cell counts and TCRbeta diversity were mostly attributed to newly produced T cells. About two months after transplant, the apparently early recovery of alphabetaT-cell counts reportedly depended on just several hundred clones that had expanded rapidly and came from non-depleted graft cells. In some patients, high TCRbeta diversity at day 60 was attributed to recipient T cells and intrathymic progenitors that had survived conditioning.

Sequences were derived from PBMCs, sampled before TCRalphabeta/CD19-depleted stem cell transplant. This receptor was obtained from a boy younger than two with Wiskott-Aldrich syndrome, due to receive a stem cell transplant.

The CDR3 amino acid sequence is: CASSQDLLAFLYEQYF. The bases read TGCGCCAGCAGCCAAGACTTGCTAGCGTTTCTGTACGAGCAGTACTTC. The chain couples TRBV4-1 to TRBJ2-7; TRBD2 could be the D gene, as 6 bases match. V is reduced by 0 bases and J by 4 bases, leaving a spacing of 16 bases between them. The germline V gene specifies MGHRA as CDR1 and YSYEKL as CDR2. The CDR3, cysteine through phenylalanine, is 16 amino acids long. The only DNA kept is the CDR3, 48 bases in frame from the first base.